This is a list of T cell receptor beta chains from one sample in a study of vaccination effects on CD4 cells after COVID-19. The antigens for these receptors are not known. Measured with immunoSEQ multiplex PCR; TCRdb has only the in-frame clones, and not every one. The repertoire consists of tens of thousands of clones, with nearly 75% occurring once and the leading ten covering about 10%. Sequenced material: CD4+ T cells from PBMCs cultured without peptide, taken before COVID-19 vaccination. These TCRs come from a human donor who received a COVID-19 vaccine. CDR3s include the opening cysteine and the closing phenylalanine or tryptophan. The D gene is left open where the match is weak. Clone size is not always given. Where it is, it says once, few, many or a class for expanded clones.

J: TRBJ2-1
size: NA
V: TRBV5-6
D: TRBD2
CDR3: CASSLGLAGASEQFF
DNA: TGTGCCAGCAGCCTGGGACTAGCGGGAGCCAGTGAGCAGTTCTTC

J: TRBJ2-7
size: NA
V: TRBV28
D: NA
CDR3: CASSRRDGAYEQYF
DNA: TGTGCCAGCAGCCGACGGGACGGGGCCTACGAGCAGTACTTC

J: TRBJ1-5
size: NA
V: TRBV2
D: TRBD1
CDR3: CASGTGGVQPQHF
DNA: TGTGCCAGCGGGACAGGGGGCGTTCAGCCCCAGCATTTT

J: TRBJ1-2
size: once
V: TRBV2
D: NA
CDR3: CASSERGLAGYTF
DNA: TGTGCCAGCAGTGAGCGGGGACTGGCTGGCTACACCTTC

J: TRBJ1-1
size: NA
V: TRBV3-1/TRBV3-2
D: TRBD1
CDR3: CASSQVGQGTEAFF
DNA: TGTGCCAGCAGCCAAGTAGGACAGGGGACTGAAGCTTTCTTT

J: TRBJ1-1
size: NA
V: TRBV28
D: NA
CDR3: CASSPGGRTSNTEAFF
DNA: TGTGCCAGCAGTCCCGGAGGAAGGACGTCGAACACTGAAGCTTTCTTT

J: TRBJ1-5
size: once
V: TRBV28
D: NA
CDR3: CASSFGRVGNQPQHF
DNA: TGTGCCAGCAGTTTCGGCAGGGTGGGCAATCAGCCCCAGCATTTT

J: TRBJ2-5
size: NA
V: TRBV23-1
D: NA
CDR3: CASSQSTEETQYF
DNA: TGCGCCAGCAGTCAATCAACAGAAGAGACCCAGTACTTC

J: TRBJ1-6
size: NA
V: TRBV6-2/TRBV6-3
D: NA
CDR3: CASSPTLGSSYNSPLHF
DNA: TGTGCCAGCAGCCCTACCCTGGGCAGCTCCTATAATTCACCCCTCCACTTT

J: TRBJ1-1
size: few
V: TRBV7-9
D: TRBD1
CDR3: CASSLFSGRGATEAFF
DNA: TGTGCCAGCAGCTTATTCTCAGGCAGGGGGGCCACTGAAGCTTTCTTT

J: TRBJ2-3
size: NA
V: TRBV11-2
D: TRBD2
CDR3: CASSLGLAGATDTQYF
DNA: TGTGCCAGCAGCTTAGGACTAGCGGGGGCCACAGATACGCAGTATTTT

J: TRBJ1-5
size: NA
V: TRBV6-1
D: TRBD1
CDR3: CASSGGGTGEWEPQHF
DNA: TGTGCCAGCAGTGGGGGAGGGACAGGGGAATGGGAGCCCCAGCATTTT

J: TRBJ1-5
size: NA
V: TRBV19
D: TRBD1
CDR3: CASSLQTGISNQPQHF
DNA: TGTGCCAGTAGTCTTCAGACAGGGATAAGCAATCAGCCCCAGCATTTT

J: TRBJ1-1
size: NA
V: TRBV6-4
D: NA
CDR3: CASSDSVGKAFF
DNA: TGTGCCAGCAGTGACTCGGTGGGTAAAGCTTTCTTT

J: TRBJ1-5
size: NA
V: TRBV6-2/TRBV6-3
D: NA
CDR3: CASSAPNQPQHF
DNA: TGTGCCAGCAGCGCCCCCAATCAGCCCCAGCATTTT

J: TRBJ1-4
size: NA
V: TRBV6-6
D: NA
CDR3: CASRRRPFEKLFF
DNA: TGTGCCAGCAGACGACGACCGTTTGAAAAACTGTTTTTT

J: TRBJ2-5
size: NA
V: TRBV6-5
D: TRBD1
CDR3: CASTGQGRRTQYF
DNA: TGTGCCAGCACGGGACAGGGTCGGAGGACCCAGTACTTC

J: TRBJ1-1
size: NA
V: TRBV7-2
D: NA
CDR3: CASSSPENTEAFF
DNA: TGTGCCAGCAGCTCTCCAGAGAACACTGAAGCTTTCTTT

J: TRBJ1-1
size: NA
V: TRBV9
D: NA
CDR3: CASTPPTGKPNTEAFF
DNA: TGTGCCAGCACACCCCCTACAGGAAAACCGAACACTGAAGCTTTCTTT

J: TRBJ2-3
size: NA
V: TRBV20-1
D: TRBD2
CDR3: CSASFAGGPLADTQYF
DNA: TGCAGTGCTAGTTTCGCGGGAGGGCCTCTCGCAGATACGCAGTATTTT

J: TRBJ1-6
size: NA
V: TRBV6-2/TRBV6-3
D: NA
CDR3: CASSTAQNSPLHF
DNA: TGTGCCAGCAGTACGGCGCAGAATTCACCCCTCCACTTT

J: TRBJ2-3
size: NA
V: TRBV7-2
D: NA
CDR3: CASTADRSTDTQYF
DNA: TGTGCCAGCACGGCGGACCGTAGCACAGATACGCAGTATTTT

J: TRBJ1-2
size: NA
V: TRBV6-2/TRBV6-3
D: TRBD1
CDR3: CASSYRDRGYGYTF
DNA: TGTGCCAGCAGTTACCGGGACAGGGGATATGGCTACACCTTC

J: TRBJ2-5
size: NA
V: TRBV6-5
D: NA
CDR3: CASGFQETQYF
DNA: TGTGCCAGCGGTTTTCAAGAGACCCAGTACTTC

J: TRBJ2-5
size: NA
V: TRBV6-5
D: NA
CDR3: CASRAIGDQYF
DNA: TGTGCCAGCCGGGCCATAGGGGACCAGTACTTC

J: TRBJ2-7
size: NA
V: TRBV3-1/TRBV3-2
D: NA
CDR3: CASSPATGLEQYF
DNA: TGTGCCAGCAGCCCCGCAACAGGGTTGGAGCAGTACTTC

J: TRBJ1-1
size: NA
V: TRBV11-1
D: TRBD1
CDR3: CASSWGRDSNAFF
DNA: TGTGCCAGCAGCTGGGGACGGGACAGCAATGCTTTCTTT

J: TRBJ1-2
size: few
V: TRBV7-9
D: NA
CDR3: CASSLARAQYGYTF
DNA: TGTGCCAGCAGCTTAGCCCGCGCCCAATATGGCTACACCTTC